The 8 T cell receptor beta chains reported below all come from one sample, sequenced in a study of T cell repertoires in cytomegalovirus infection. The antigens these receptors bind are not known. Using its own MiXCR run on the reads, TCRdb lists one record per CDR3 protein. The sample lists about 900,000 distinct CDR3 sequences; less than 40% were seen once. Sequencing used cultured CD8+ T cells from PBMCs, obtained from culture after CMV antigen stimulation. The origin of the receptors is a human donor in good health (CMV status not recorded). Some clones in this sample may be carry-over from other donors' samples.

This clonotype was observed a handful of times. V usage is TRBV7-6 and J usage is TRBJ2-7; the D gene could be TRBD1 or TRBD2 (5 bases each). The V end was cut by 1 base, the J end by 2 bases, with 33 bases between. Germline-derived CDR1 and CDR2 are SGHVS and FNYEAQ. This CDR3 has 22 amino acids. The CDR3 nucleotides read TGTGCCAGCAGCTTAGTGAGACGCATATACACCCCGAGGGAAGACAGAGCCTACGAGCAGTACTTC. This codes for CASSLVRRIYTPREDRAYEQYF.

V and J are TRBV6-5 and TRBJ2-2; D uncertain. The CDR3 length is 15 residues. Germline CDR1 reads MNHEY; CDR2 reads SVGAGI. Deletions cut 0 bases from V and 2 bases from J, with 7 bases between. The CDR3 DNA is TGTGCCAGCAGTTACTCGACTGACAACACCGGGGAGCTGTTTTTT. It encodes CASSYSTDNTGELFF.

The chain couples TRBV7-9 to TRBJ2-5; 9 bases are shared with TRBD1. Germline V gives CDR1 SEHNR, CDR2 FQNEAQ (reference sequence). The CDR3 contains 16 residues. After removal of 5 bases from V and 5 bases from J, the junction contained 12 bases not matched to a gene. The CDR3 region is CASSPHPGQGEETQYF. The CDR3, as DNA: TGTGCCAGCAGCCCCCACCCGGGACAGGGTGAGGAGACCCAGTACTTC.

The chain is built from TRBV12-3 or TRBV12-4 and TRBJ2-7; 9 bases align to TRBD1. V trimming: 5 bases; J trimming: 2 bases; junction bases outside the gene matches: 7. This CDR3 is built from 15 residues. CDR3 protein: CASSDPGQGPYEQYF. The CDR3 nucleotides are TGTGCCAGCAGTGATCCGGGACAGGGTCCCTACGAGCAGTACTTC.

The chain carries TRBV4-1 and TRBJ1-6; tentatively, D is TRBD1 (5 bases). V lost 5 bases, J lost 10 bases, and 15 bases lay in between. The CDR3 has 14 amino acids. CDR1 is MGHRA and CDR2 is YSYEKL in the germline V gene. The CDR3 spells CASSDTKGSSPLHF. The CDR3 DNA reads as TGCGCCAGCAGCGACACAAAGGGGAGCTCACCCCTCCACTTT.

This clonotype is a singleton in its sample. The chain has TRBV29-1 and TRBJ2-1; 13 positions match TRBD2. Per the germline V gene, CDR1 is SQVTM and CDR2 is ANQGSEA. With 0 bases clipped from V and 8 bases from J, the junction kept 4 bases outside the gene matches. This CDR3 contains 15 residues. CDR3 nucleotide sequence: TGCAGCGTTGAAGAGGGACTAGCGGGGAACTATGAGCAGTTCTTC. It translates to CSVEEGLAGNYEQFF.

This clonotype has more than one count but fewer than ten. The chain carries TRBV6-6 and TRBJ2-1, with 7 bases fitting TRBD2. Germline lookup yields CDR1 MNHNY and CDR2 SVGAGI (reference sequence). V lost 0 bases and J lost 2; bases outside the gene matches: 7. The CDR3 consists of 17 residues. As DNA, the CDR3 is TGTGCCAGCAGTTACTCGACCGCGGGGGATCCCTACAATGAGCAGTTCTTC. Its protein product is CASSYSTAGDPYNEQFF.

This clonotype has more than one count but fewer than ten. The CDR3 nucleotides read TGCAGTGCTAGAGCCTTCCCTCGGACAGGGGTGGACACCGGGGAGCTGTTTTTT. Residues: CSARAFPRTGVDTGELFF. The V and J genes are TRBV20-1 and TRBJ2-2; TRBD1 aligns across 9 bases. CDR3 size: 18 residues. Germline V gene data show CDR1 as DFQATT and CDR2 as SNEGSKA (reference sequence). The V and J ends lost 1 base and 3 bases, in that order; junction bases with no gene match: 12.